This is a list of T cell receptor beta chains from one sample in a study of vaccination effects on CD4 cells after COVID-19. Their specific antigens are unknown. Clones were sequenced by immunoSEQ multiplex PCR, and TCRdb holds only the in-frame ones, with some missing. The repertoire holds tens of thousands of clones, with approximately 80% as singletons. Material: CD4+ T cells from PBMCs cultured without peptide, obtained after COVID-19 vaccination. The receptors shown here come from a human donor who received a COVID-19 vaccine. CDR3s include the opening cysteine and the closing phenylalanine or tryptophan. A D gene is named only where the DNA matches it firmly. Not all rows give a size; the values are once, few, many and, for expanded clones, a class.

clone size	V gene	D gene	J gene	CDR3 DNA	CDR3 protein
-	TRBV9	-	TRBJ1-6	TGTGCCAGCAGCGTAGGTGACGGGGGCGGTTCACCCCTCCACTTT	CASSVGDGGGSPLHF
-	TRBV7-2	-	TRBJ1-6	TGTGCCAGCAGCTTTGGCCGACCGGAAAATTCACCCCTCCACTTT	CASSFGRPENSPLHF
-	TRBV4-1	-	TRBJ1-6	TGCGCCAGCAGCCAAGGAGGACAGCCACTCCCTAATTCACCCCTCCACTTT	CASSQGGQPLPNSPLHF
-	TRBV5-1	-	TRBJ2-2	TGCGCCAGCATTCCCGGGGCGCACACCGGGGAGCTGTTTTTT	CASIPGAHTGELFF
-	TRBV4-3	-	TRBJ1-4	TGCGCCAGCAGCCTCTTAATAGGTGCGACTAATGAAAAACTGTTTTTT	CASSLLIGATNEKLFF
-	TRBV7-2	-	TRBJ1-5	TGTGCCAGCAGCTCGACAGCGTTGAATCAGCCCCAGCATTTT	CASSSTALNQPQHF
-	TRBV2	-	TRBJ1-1	TGTGCCAGCAGTGTACGGGAGAACACTGAAGCTTTCTTT	CASSVRENTEAFF
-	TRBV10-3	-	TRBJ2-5	TGTGCCATCAAGGCAGGGGCGATTCAAGAGACCCAGTACTTC	CAIKAGAIQETQYF
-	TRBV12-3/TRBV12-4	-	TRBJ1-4	TGTGCCAGCAGGCGATCGGGGGATAAGGTGTTTTTT	CASRRSGDKVFF
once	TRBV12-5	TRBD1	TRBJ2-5	TGTGCTAGTGCCATAGGACAGGGCGGAGAGACCCAGTACTTC	CASAIGQGGETQYF
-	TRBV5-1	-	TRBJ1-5	TGCGCCAGCAGCTTGATGCCGGGGCAGAGCAATCAGCCCCAGCATTTT	CASSLMPGQSNQPQHF
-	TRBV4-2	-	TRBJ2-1	TGTGCCAGCAGCCCAGTTGGTGAGCCCTACAATGAGCAGTTCTTC	CASSPVGEPYNEQFF
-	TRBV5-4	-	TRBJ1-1	TGTGCCAGCAGACAAGGAGGACACCAGAACACTGAAGCTTTCTTT	CASRQGGHQNTEAFF
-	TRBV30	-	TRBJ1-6	TGTGCCTGGAGTGTCCAGGGAAATTCACCCCTCCACTTT	CAWSVQGNSPLHF
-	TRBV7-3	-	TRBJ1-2	TGTGCCAGCAGCCCAGATAACAGCCCCTACTATGGCTACACCTTC	CASSPDNSPYYGYTF
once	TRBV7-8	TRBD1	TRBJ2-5	TGTGCCAGCACCAATCAATTTAGGGGCCACAGGGGGCATCGGGAGACCCAGTACTTC	CASTNQFRGHRGHRETQYF
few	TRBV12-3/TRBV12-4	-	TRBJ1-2	TGTGCCAGCAGTTTAGCGCCGTACTATGGCTACACCTTC	CASSLAPYYGYTF
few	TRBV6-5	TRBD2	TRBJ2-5	TGTGCCAGCAGTTCCCTTTCGGGGGGGCGGGAGACCCAGTACTTC	CASSSLSGGRETQYF
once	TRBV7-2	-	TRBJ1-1	TGTGCCAGCAGCTCATACAAGAACACTGAAGCTTTCTTT	CASSSYKNTEAFF
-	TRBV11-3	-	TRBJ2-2	TGTGCCAGCAGCTCGGGTGGCACCGGGGAGCTGTTTTTT	CASSSGGTGELFF
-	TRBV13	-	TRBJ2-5	TGTGCCAGCAGCCCCTCGGACCAAGAGACCCAGTACTTC	CASSPSDQETQYF
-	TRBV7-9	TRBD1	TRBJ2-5	TGTGCCAGCAGCCGCTGGACAGGGAAGGAAGAGACCCAGTACTTC	CASSRWTGKEETQYF
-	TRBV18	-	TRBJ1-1	TGTGCCAGCTCACCAGTTGGACGCCCCACTGAAGCTTTCTTT	CASSPVGRPTEAFF
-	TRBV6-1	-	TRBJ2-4	TGTGCCAGCAGTGAAATGGCGGCCAAAAACATTCAGTACTTC	CASSEMAAKNIQYF
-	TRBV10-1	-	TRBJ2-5	TGCGCCAGCAGTGAGTCGTCCGCGCAAGAGACCCAGTACTTC	CASSESSAQETQYF
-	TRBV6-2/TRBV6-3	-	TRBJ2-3	TGTGCCAGCAGTCTCCATGGCGGATCCACAGATACGCAGTATTTT	CASSLHGGSTDTQYF
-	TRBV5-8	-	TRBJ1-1	TGTGCCAGCACCTTAACAGGGATGAACACTGAAGCTTTCTTT	CASTLTGMNTEAFF
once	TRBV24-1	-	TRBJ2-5	TGTGCCACCAGTCAAACAGGGACCTTACAAGAGACCCAGTACTTC	CATSQTGTLQETQYF
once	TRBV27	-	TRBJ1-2	TGTGCCAGCAGTTTAAGACCAACTAACTATGGCTACACCTTC	CASSLRPTNYGYTF
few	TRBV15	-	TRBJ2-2	TGTGCCACCAATTTAGGGGTTCACACCGGGGAGCTGTTTTTT	CATNLGVHTGELFF
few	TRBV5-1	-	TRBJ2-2	TGCGCCAGCAGCTTGAAGGGACACGGGGAGCTGTTTTTT	CASSLKGHGELFF
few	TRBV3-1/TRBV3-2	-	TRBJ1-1	TGTGCCAGCAGCTCGAGGGGGGCGACTGAAGCTTTCTTT	CASSSRGATEAFF
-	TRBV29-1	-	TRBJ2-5	TGCAGCGTTAATCAGTCAGAGACCCAGTACTTC	CSVNQSETQYF
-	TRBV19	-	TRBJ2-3	TGTGCCAGTAGCTCTTCGGGCGGTACGCAGTATTTT	CASSSSGGTQYF
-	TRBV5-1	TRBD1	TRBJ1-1	TGCGCCAGCAGCTTCGGGACAGGGAACAAGCTGAACACTGAAGCTTTCTTT	CASSFGTGNKLNTEAFF
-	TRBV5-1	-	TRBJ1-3	TGCGCCAGCAGCCCCGGGCCTCCTGGTTCTGGAAACACCATATATTTT	CASSPGPPGSGNTIYF
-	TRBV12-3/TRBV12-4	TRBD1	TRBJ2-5	TGTGCCAGCAGGTCGACAGGGGTAGAGACCCAGTACTTC	CASRSTGVETQYF
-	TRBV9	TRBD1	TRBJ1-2	TGTGCCAGCAGCGAATTCCCGGGACAGGGGGCCTCTGGCTACACCTTC	CASSEFPGQGASGYTF
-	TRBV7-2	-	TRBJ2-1	TGTGCCAGCAGCTTAGCCCGGCTTGGGTTCTCGGGCAATGAGCAGTTCTTC	CASSLARLGFSGNEQFF
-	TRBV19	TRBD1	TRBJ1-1	TGTGCCAAGGACAGGGGGAGTATCCGCACTGAAGCTTTCTTT	CAKDRGSIRTEAFF
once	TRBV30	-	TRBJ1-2	TGTGCCTGGAGTACTAGTCTTGGAGGGCGAGGCTACACCTTC	CAWSTSLGGRGYTF
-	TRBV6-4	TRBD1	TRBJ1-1	TGTGCCAGCAGTCCTACCGGGACAGGGACTGAAGCTTTCTTT	CASSPTGTGTEAFF
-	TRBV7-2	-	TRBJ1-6	TGTGCCAGCAGCTTATATCACAGGGAAAATTCACCCCTCCACTTT	CASSLYHRENSPLHF
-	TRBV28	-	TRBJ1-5	TGTGCCAGCAGTTTAAATCAGCCCCAGCATTTT	CASSLNQPQHF
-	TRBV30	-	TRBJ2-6	TGTGCCTGGAGTGTACAGCTTCCTGGGGCCAACGTCCTGACTTTC	CAWSVQLPGANVLTF
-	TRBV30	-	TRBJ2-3	TGTGCCTGGGAGGGGGGCATGGATTCGCAGTATTTT	CAWEGGMDSQYF
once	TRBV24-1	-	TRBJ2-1	TGTGCCACCAGTGAACCGGGGACAAACCACAATGAGCAGTTCTTC	CATSEPGTNHNEQFF
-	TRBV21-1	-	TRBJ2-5	TGTGCCAGCAGCAAAGAAACTAGCGGGGGCCTCCAGGAGACCCAGTACTTC	CASSKETSGGLQETQYF
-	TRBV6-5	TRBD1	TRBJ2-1	TGTGCCAGCCAAGGGACAGAGTACAATGAGCAGTTCTTC	CASQGTEYNEQFF
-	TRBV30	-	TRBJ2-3	TGTGCCTGGAGGCCAGGGGGGGGAACAGATACGCAGTATTTT	CAWRPGGGTDTQYF
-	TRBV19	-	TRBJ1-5	TGTGCCAGTACCGAGGCAGTCTTATTAAGCAATCAGCCCCAGCATTTT	CASTEAVLLSNQPQHF
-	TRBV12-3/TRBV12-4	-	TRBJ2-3	TGTGCCAGCAGTGCCAGTAGCACAGATACGCAGTATTTT	CASSASSTDTQYF